This T cell receptor beta chain appears in the sequencing data of a study of shared clonotypes between healthy human individuals. HIV-negative, healthy adults without recent acute infections or vaccinations were the donors. The method was immunoSEQ multiplex PCR; TCRdb's version includes in-frame clones alone and lacks a portion of them. The sample yields 450,000 to 500,000 clones, 70% to 85% seen once. The CDR3 has 17 amino acids. J lost 3 bases, V lost 4 bases, and 11 bases had no gene match. The germline V gene has CDR1 MDHEN and CDR2 SYDVKM. The specimen was PBMCs. This sequence originates from a woman between 40 and 55 years old in good health. Some clones in this sample may be carry-over from other donors' samples. This chain joins TRBV28 and TRBJ1-5; TRBD1 matches 8 bases. The CDR3 nucleotides read TGTGCCAGCAGTTCCCCCCGGACAGGGAAATTCAATCAGCCCCAGCATTTT. Its translation is CASSSPRTGKFNQPQHF.